These T cell receptor beta chains were read from a single sample in a study of brain T cells in children with intractable seizures. Method: immunoSEQ multiplex PCR; TCRdb's copy keeps in-frame clones and lacks some. The repertoire has under 150,000 clones, 90% to 95% of them found once; the top ten carry 3.8%. The material sequenced was peripheral blood, taken at surgery. The receptors here all came from a boy in the first two years of life with hemimegalencephaly and intractable seizures. CDR3s leave out the opening cysteine and the closing phenylalanine or tryptophan.

TRBV5-1	TRBJ2-7	ASSLMVTSVYEQY
TRBV19	TRBJ1-5	ASSITSGLSNQPQH
TRBV5-1	TRBJ2-1	ASSSGLAGGPSSYNEQF
TRBV10-3	TRBJ1-6	AIRGAGAGKNSPLH
TRBV27	TRBJ2-1	ASSQPATEQF
TRBV2	TRBJ2-3	ASSVSGLAGDTQY
TRBV4-1	TRBJ2-7	ASSQPGLAGGFSSYEQY
TRBV30	TRBJ1-4	AWSVRAGREKLF
TRBV10-1	TRBJ1-5	ASSESGVGQGSFWGNQPQH
TRBV6-5	TRBJ2-7	ASRVQGGPYEQY
TRBV28	TRBJ2-7	ASSLSPEAQY
TRBV4-3	TRBJ2-1	ASSLTKSGRGGNEQF
TRBV15	TRBJ1-3	ATSRDSRAFWGNTIY